This T cell receptor beta chain stems from a study of T cell responses to AZD1222 COVID-19 vaccine. About the research overall: Pooled samples include second doses given at about 4 or 12 weeks. General study points: The study found vaccine-associated CD4 TCRs spanning spike, dominant at 160-218 and 743-854.

Remarks on this clone: Its target is unknown.

TCRdb's copy holds only in-frame clones and misses some; the assay was immunoSEQ multiplex PCR. The table includes 100,000 or so clones, 86% detected once. V was shortened by 5 bases and J by 2 bases, with 7 bases between the two germline ends. Germline assignment: CDR1 LGHNA and CDR2 YSLEER. The CDR3 runs to 12 residues. The chain employs TRBV4-3 and TRBJ2-7; D unresolved. This TCR derives from an adult in good health. The source was peripheral blood, collected on day 0 of AZD1222 vaccination. The CDR3 nucleotides are TGCGCCAGCAGCTTAAATGCCTACGAGCAGTACTTC. Its protein is CASSLNAYEQYF.